A selection of T cell receptor beta chains follows, all from one sample in a study of blood T cell repertoires in COVID-19. The table came from immunoSEQ multiplex PCR; TCRdb's copy has only in-frame clones and leaves some out. Among more than 250,000 clones, approximately 89% were seen once, and the ten largest hold about 5%. Sequenced material: PBMCs or T cells enriched from blood (not recorded which). These receptors were taken from a woman in her 30s who had recovered from COVID-19. Each CDR3 is given with its conserved first and last residue. D genes are given only for firm matches. Rows give clone size only sometimes, using once, few, many, or a class for an expanded clone.

J gene | clone size | D gene | V gene | CDR3 protein | CDR3 DNA
TRBJ1-1 | NA | NA | TRBV27 | CASSQGSREAFF | TGTGCCAGCAGTCAGGGTAGTAGGGAAGCTTTCTTT
TRBJ1-6 | NA | NA | TRBV3-1/TRBV3-2 | CASSDSGIGSYNSPLHF | TGTGCCAGCAGCGATTCAGGGATCGGCTCCTATAATTCACCCCTCCACTTT
TRBJ1-1 | NA | NA | TRBV29-1 | CSARGFGRGPNTEAFF | TGCAGCGCCCGGGGGTTTGGTAGAGGTCCGAACACTGAAGCTTTCTTT
TRBJ1-6 | NA | TRBD1 | TRBV27 | CASSSRPRQGNSPLHF | TGTGCCAGCAGTTCTCGACCAAGACAGGGGAATTCACCCCTCCACTTT
TRBJ1-1 | once | TRBD1 | TRBV7-7 | CASSLDRGTEAFF | TGTGCCAGCAGCTTAGACAGGGGGACTGAAGCTTTCTTT
TRBJ1-2 | NA | TRBD1 | TRBV19 | CASSSTGVGAKTF | TGTGCCAGTAGTAGCACAGGGGTGGGGGCTAAGACCTTC
TRBJ2-1 | NA | TRBD1 | TRBV2 | CASSDTGAVNEQFF | TGTGCCAGCAGCGATACAGGGGCAGTGAATGAGCAGTTCTTC
TRBJ2-1 | NA | TRBD1 | TRBV20-1 | CSALTGMEQFF | TGCAGTGCCCTGACAGGGATGGAGCAGTTCTTC
TRBJ2-1 | NA | TRBD2 | TRBV5-1 | CASSLSGGEYNEQFF | TGCGCCAGCAGCTTGAGCGGGGGGGAGTACAATGAGCAGTTCTTC
TRBJ1-1 | NA | NA | TRBV7-2 | CASSLAGIPEAFF | TGTGCCAGCAGCTTAGCCGGGATCCCTGAAGCTTTCTTT
TRBJ1-5 | NA | NA | TRBV19 | CASSIIRGTGDNQPQHF | TGTGCCAGTAGTATTATTCGAGGAACAGGCGATAATCAGCCCCAGCATTTT